This T cell receptor beta chain was identified in a study of blood T cell repertoires in COVID-19. In the original workflow: Using reference gene primer amplification, nucleated cell counts were estimated. Measured with immunoSEQ multiplex PCR; TCRdb has only the in-frame clones, and not every one. Clone size and the V and J calls come from that table; the DNA yielded D and trimming. This table has about 130,000 clones, 65% to 90% appearing once. V shed 4 bases and J shed 7 bases, with 17 bases lying between them. Germline CDR1 reads SGHRS; CDR2 reads YFSETQ. This CDR3 has 15 amino acids. V and J are TRBV5-1 and TRBJ1-4; D is unresolved. What was sequenced was peripheral blood. This clonotype was obtained from a woman at least 80 years old with acute or convalescent COVID-19. CDR3 nucleotides: TGCGCCAGCAGCACCTCGTTGGGTTCTAGTGAAAAACTGTTTTTT. It specifies CASSTSLGSSEKLFF.